The 31 T cell receptor beta chains below come from one sample, sequenced in a study of T cells in Graves' hyperthyroidism and ophthalmopathy (dated by TCRdb to the late 2010s). The library was produced with multiplex PCR. TCRdb lists the instrument as Illumina HiSeq 2000. TCR beta CDR3 regions were amplified from RNA transcripts. The TCR CDR3 was subjected to a first round of RT-PCR using the HTBI primer set and the Qiagen OneStep RT-PCR kit. The public sequencing data were trimmed at Q25 with fastp and processed into clonotypes with MiXCR by TCRdb, which kept only in-frame beta chains. Duplicate CDR3 protein sequences are folded into a single record with the most common DNA and genes. The table for this sample lists under 350,000 distinct CDR3 sequences; around 13% of them were counted only once. The top ten constitute 7% to 9.5% of the sample. The sequencing input was blood. The receptor set was obtained from a woman between 35 and 50 years old with Graves' hyperthyroidism.

This clonotype has only a few counts. The J gene is TRBJ1-2, the V gene TRBV18, with 7 bases lining up with TRBD1. Per the germline V gene, CDR1 is KGHSH and CDR2 is LQKENI. The CDR3 is 14 residues long. V was pared by 5 bases and J by 5 bases, with 8 bases of the junction left unmatched. The CDR3 nucleotides read TGTGCCAGCTCATCGGACAGGAGAGGTTATGGCTACACCTTC. This gives the protein CASSSDRRGYGYTF.

The sample holds many counts of this clonotype. The chain has TRBV2 and TRBJ2-2; 8 nucleotides agree with TRBD1. J gave up 3 bases and V 7 bases, and 7 bases lay outside the gene matches. In germline, CDR1 is SNHLY, CDR2 FYNNEI. The CDR3 runs 15 residues. In DNA form, the CDR3 reads TGTGCCAGCACCCGACAGGGGCGCGACACCGGGGAGCTGTTTTTT. The encoded protein is CASTRQGRDTGELFF. Based on the CDR3 plus reference TRBV2 and TRBJ2-2, the full variable domain is EPEVTQTPSHQVTQMGQEVILRCVPISNHLYFYWYRQILGQKVEFLVSFYNNEISEKSEIFDDQFSVERPDGSNFTLKIRSTKLEDSAMYFCASTRQGRDTGELFFGEGSRLTVL.

This clonotype has ten or more counts. The V call is TRBV10-2, the J call TRBJ2-1; 11 bases line up with TRBD2. Germline CDR1 and CDR2: WSHSY and SAAADI. This CDR3 is 17 amino acids long. J was trimmed by 3 bases and V by 6 bases; bases with no gene match: 10. This CDR3 reads CASRGGLAASGYNEQFF. The CDR3 nucleotides are TGCGCCAGCAGGGGGGGACTAGCGGCGAGTGGCTACAATGAGCAGTTCTTC.

This chain links TRBV12-3 or TRBV12-4 with TRBJ1-1, with D perhaps TRBD1 (5 bases). The CDR3 consists of 15 residues. The germline V and J ends were trimmed by 5 bases and 1 base, with 14 bases remaining between them. The CDR3 nucleotides are TGTGCCAGCAGTGGCCGAACTCAGGGGAACACTGAAGCTTTCTTT. The encoded protein is CASSGRTQGNTEAFF.

CDR3 nucleotide sequence: TGTGCCAGTAGTTGGCAACTCAATCAGCCCCAGCATTTT. As protein: CASSWQLNQPQHF. The rearrangement joins TRBV19 to TRBJ1-5, with D uncertain. The CDR3 has 13 amino acids. The germline V and J ends were trimmed by 5 bases and 3 bases, with 8 bases remaining between them. Per germline, CDR1 LNHDA and CDR2 SQIVND (reference sequence).

This clonotype appeared many times. The V gene is TRBV6-2 or TRBV6-3, the J gene TRBJ2-7; no reliable D call. Germline V gene sequence: CDR1 MNHEY, CDR2 SVGEGT. The V gene lost 5 bases and the J gene lost 2 bases, with 10 bases spanning the gap. This CDR3 comprises 13 residues. CDR3 nucleotides: TGTGCCAGCAGTGATGGGCTTCCCTACGAGCAGTACTTC. Translation: CASSDGLPYEQYF.

This clonotype was counted a few times. The chain is built from TRBV29-1 and TRBJ2-7, with D tentatively TRBD2 (5 bases). In germline, CDR1 is SQVTM, CDR2 ANQGSEA. With 7 bases removed from V and 1 base from J, the gap between germline ends came to 11 bases. CDR3 size: 12 residues. The DNA of the CDR3 is TGCAGCGCCGCGGGCCGGTCCTACGAGCAGTACTTC. Protein sequence: CSAAGRSYEQYF.

This clonotype was observed at least ten times. At one end, the junction sequence differs from germline, possibly due to a read error. Here the CDR3 reads CASSIDSEETQYF. The CDR3 DNA follows: TGTGCCAGCAGTATTGACAGTGAAGAGACCCAGTACTTC. J is TRBJ2-5 and V is TRBV19, with D possibly matching TRBD1 (5 bases). Germline V gives CDR1 LNHDA, CDR2 SQIVND (reference sequence). The CDR3 is made up of 13 amino acids.

Many counts were recorded for this clonotype. The rearrangement links TRBV2 to TRBJ2-3; D remains ambiguous. The CDR3 runs 15 residues. Trimming left V 0 bases short and J 6 bases short, with 13 bases between. Per germline, CDR1 SNHLY and CDR2 FYNNEI. Written as DNA, the CDR3 is TGTGCCAGCAGTGAAGCTCCGATGGAAGGTGATACGCAGTATTTT. Amino acid sequence: CASSEAPMEGDTQYF.

This clonotype was seen a few times. This chain links TRBV7-2 with TRBJ2-5; no reliable D call. CDR1 and CDR2 (germline): SGHTA, FQGNSA. V dropped 8 bases and J dropped 1 base, with 11 bases sitting between them. This CDR3 spans 13 amino acids. In nucleotides, the CDR3 is TGTGCCAGCGGAGAACAACTCCAAGAGACCCAGTACTTC. Its translation is CASGEQLQETQYF. The full variable domain, with the rest looked up from reference TRBV7-2 and TRBJ2-5, is GAGVSQSPSNKVTEKGKDVELRCDPISGHTALYWYRQSLGQGLEFLIYFQGNSAPDKSGLPSDRFSAERTGGSVSTLTIQRTQQEDSAVYLCASGEQLQETQYFGPGTRLLVL.

As for this clonotype: A read error is possible here, since a much larger clone lies one base away. The chain employs TRBV27 and TRBJ2-7, with D unclear. This CDR3 comprises 14 residues. Germline CDR1 and CDR2: MNHEY and SMNVEV (reference sequence). Trimming took off 6 bases at V and 5 bases at J, with 17 bases between the two ends. CDR3 residues: CASSVIGCVDEQYF. The CDR3 bases are TGTGCCAGCAGCGTTATAGGGTGTGTAGACGAGCAGTACTTC.

This clonotype was counted only a few times. This CDR3 is CASSYVRLGANEQFF. DNA of the CDR3: TGTGCCAGCAGTTACGTGAGACTAGGAGCCAATGAGCAGTTCTTC. The V call is TRBV28, the J call TRBJ2-1, with TRBD2 as a possible D gene (6 bases). Trimming removed 4 bases at V and 6 bases at J, with 16 bases between. Per the germline V gene, CDR1 is MDHEN and CDR2 is SYDVKM. This CDR3 contains 15 residues. The entire variable domain, with the rest obtained from reference TRBV28 and TRBJ2-1, is as follows: DVKVTQSSRYLVKRTGEKVFLECVQDMDHENMFWYRQDPGLGLRLIYFSYDVKMKEKGDIPEGYSVSREKKERFSLILESASTNQTSMYLCASSYVRLGANEQFFGPGTRLTVL.

This clonotype occurred many times. The chain recombines TRBV12-3 or TRBV12-4 with TRBJ2-3; 9 nucleotides line up with TRBD1. CDR3 length: 15 residues. Trimming cost V 6 bases and J 3 bases; bases outside gene matches: 7. The CDR3 coding sequence is TGTGCCAGCAGCCTGGGACAGGGAAGTACAGATACGCAGTATTTT. Protein product: CASSLGQGSTDTQYF.

This clonotype was picked up many times. The chain couples TRBV28 to TRBJ1-1, with no clear D. Trimming shortened V by 3 bases and J by 3 bases, and 11 bases separated the two germline ends. There are 14 residues in the CDR3. Germline assignment: CDR1 MDHEN and CDR2 SYDVKM. CDR3 coding DNA: TGTGCCAGCAGTTTGGATTGGCAGCACACTGAAGCTTTCTTT. It yields the protein CASSLDWQHTEAFF.

This clonotype came up many times. This chain connects TRBV6-1 to TRBJ2-3; 8 bases map to TRBD2. With 2 bases clipped from V and 5 bases from J, the junction kept 3 bases outside the gene matches. The CDR3 consists of 14 residues. Germline V gives CDR1 MNHNS, CDR2 SASEGT. CDR3: CASSERLAGDTQYF. For the CDR3, the DNA is TGTGCCAGCAGTGAAAGGCTAGCGGGAGATACGCAGTATTTT.

This clonotype was picked up a small number of times. The rearrangement uses TRBV7-9 and TRBJ1-4; D not resolved. Germline V CDR1 and CDR2: SEHNR, FQNEAQ (reference sequence). The germline V and J ends were trimmed by 1 base and 7 bases, with 7 bases remaining between them. The CDR3 sequence is 13 residues long. CDR3 DNA sequence: TGTGCCAGCAGCTTAGTGTCGGCTGAAAAACTGTTTTTT. Its protein product is CASSLVSAEKLFF.

This clonotype was picked up many times. This chain links TRBV24-1 with TRBJ2-3, with TRBD1 matching 9 bases. J was trimmed by 2 bases and V by 3 bases; bases with no gene match: 5. CDR1 is KGHDR, CDR2 SFDVKD, per germline. This CDR3 comprises 16 residues. CDR3 sequence: CATSDGQGIYTDTQYF. DNA for the CDR3: TGTGCCACCAGTGATGGACAGGGGATTTACACAGATACGCAGTATTTT.

Many counts were recorded for this clonotype. The rearrangement joins TRBV28 to TRBJ2-1; 9 bases are shared with TRBD1. Germline CDR1 reads MDHEN; CDR2 reads SYDVKM. CDR3 length equals 16 residues. Trimming removed 5 bases from V and 4 bases from J; junction bases left unmatched: 9. The chain's CDR3 is CASSTSGTGPYNEQFF. DNA of the CDR3: TGTGCCAGCAGTACCTCCGGGACAGGGCCATACAATGAGCAGTTCTTC. Drawing the rest from reference TRBV28 and TRBJ2-1, the complete variable domain is DVKVTQSSRYLVKRTGEKVFLECVQDMDHENMFWYRQDPGLGLRLIYFSYDVKMKEKGDIPEGYSVSREKKERFSLILESASTNQTSMYLCASSTSGTGPYNEQFFGPGTRLTVL.

The sample holds a few counts of this clonotype. A single base separates this from a much larger clone, so it may be a read error. The chain employs TRBV3-1 and TRBJ1-2; a possible D gene is TRBD1 (6 bases). CDR1 is LGHDT and CDR2 is YNNKEL in the germline V gene (reference sequence). The CDR3 spans 14 residues. CDR3 DNA sequence: TGTGTCAGCAGCCAATTGGACAGAAACTATGGCTACACCTTC. This codes for CVSSQLDRNYGYTF.

This clonotype was seen at least ten times. The rearrangement links TRBV6-1 to TRBJ2-3; either TRBD1 or TRBD2 may fit D (6 bases each). In germline, CDR1 is MNHNS, CDR2 SASEGT. Trimming left V 0 bases short and J 4 bases short, with 11 bases between. The CDR3 totals 15 residues. CDR3 sequence (DNA): TGTGCCAGCAGTGAAGCAGGGGGGAGGTCAGATACGCAGTATTTT. Its protein is CASSEAGGRSDTQYF.

This clonotype was seen a handful of times. This chain joins TRBV6-1 and TRBJ2-6; 7 positions match TRBD1. Trimming removed 4 bases from V and 2 bases from J; junction bases left unmatched: 2. Germline loops: CDR1 MNHNS, CDR2 SASEGT. This CDR3 spans 15 amino acids. This CDR3 reads CASSGDRAGANVLTF. The DNA of the CDR3 is TGTGCCAGCAGTGGAGACAGGGCTGGGGCCAACGTCCTGACTTTC.

The chain couples TRBV19 to TRBJ2-1, with 10 bases that match TRBD2. Looked up from germline, CDR1 is LNHDA and CDR2 is SQIVND (reference sequence). There are 16 residues in the CDR3. Unmatched junction bases numbered 11, after V lost 5 bases and J lost 7 bases. The CDR3 is CASSPQDLAGANEQFF. The CDR3 coding sequence is TGTGCCAGTAGTCCCCAGGACCTAGCGGGAGCAAATGAGCAGTTCTTC.

This clonotype has a count of ten or more. The rearrangement joins TRBV6-5 to TRBJ1-5, with D perhaps matching TRBD1 (6 bases). The ends were cut back, 2 bases at V and 6 bases at J, with 14 bases in the middle. Germline values: CDR1 MNHEY, CDR2 SVGAGI. This CDR3 region has 15 residues. CDR3 residues: CASSYDGEGVQPQHF. The CDR3 region has the DNA TGTGCCAGCAGTTACGATGGAGAGGGGGTTCAGCCCCAGCATTTT.

This clonotype was found many times. The chain has TRBV2 and TRBJ1-2; the match to TRBD1 covers 8 bases. V lost 4 bases and J lost 7; bases outside the gene matches: 8. From germline, CDR1 is SNHLY and CDR2 FYNNEI. This CDR3 spans 14 amino acids. The CDR3 reads CASSGETGVGGYTF. The CDR3 DNA reads TGTGCCAGCAGTGGAGAGACAGGGGTCGGTGGCTACACCTTC.

J is TRBJ1-2 and V is TRBV10-3, with no clear D. The CDR3 sequence is 12 residues long. Germline-derived CDR1 and CDR2 are ENHRY and SYGVKD. V lost 8 bases to trimming and J lost 8 bases, with 15 bases between them. CDR3 protein: CAIWREVEGYTF. DNA for the CDR3: TGTGCCATCTGGAGGGAAGTCGAAGGCTACACCTTC.

This clonotype was counted ten times or more. The chain couples TRBV11-2 to TRBJ1-1; no definite D call. CDR1 is SGHAT, CDR2 FQNNGV, per germline. V shed 4 bases and J shed 0 bases, with 18 bases lying between them. The CDR3 length is 17 residues. The CDR3 nucleotides are TGTGCCAGCAGCTCCCCAATGGTGTCATTTATGAACACTGAAGCTTTCTTT. As protein: CASSSPMVSFMNTEAFF.

This clonotype was recorded a few times. The chain joins TRBV18 to TRBJ2-1; D not certain. V lost 0 bases and J lost 2, with 8 bases in between. Germline V gives CDR1 KGHSH, CDR2 LQKENI. This CDR3 has 15 residues. DNA for the CDR3: TGTGCCAGCTCACCACCGGGTGGGACCTACAATGAGCAGTTCTTC. It specifies CASSPPGGTYNEQFF.

This clonotype was counted a few times. The CDR3 nucleotides read TGTGCCAGCAGCCACGGCCTAGCGGGGCTAAGCTCCTACAATGAGCAGTTCTTC. This gives the protein CASSHGLAGLSSYNEQFF. The rearrangement uses TRBV14 and TRBJ2-1, with TRBD2 identical over 9 bases. The CDR3 is made up of 18 amino acids. Germline trimming cut 3 bases from V and 0 bases from J; bases unmatched to any gene: 9. CDR1 SGHDN and CDR2 FVKESK come from the germline V gene.

This clonotype was recorded at least ten times. This CDR3 reads CASSQKGQVVSGNTIYF. CDR3 nucleotides: TGTGCCAGCAGCCAAAAAGGGCAGGTTGTCTCTGGAAACACCATATATTTT. This rearrangement joins TRBV27 to TRBJ1-3, with no clear D. The germline CDR1 and CDR2 sequences are MNHEY and SMNVEV (reference sequence). Trimming took off 6 bases at V and 0 bases at J, with 18 bases between the two ends. The length of the CDR3 is 17 residues.

This clonotype was counted ten times or more. The V gene is TRBV2, the J gene TRBJ2-7; 7 positions match TRBD2. Trimming at V came to 8 bases and at J to 7 bases, leaving 14 bases not matched to a gene. CDR3 length equals 14 residues. CDR1 is SNHLY and CDR2 is FYNNEI in the germline V gene. The CDR3 coding sequence is TGTGCCAGCCGCAGGCTAGCGGAAGCCGGAGAGCAGTACTTC. Protein: CASRRLAEAGEQYF.

CDR3 loop: CASSPQANYGYTF. Written as DNA, the CDR3 is TGTGCCAGCAGTCCCCAGGCCAACTATGGCTACACCTTC. The gene calls are TRBV27 and TRBJ1-2; D not certain. Trimming removed 5 bases at V and 2 bases at J, with 9 bases between. Germline loops: CDR1 MNHEY, CDR2 SMNVEV (reference sequence). This CDR3 contains 13 residues.